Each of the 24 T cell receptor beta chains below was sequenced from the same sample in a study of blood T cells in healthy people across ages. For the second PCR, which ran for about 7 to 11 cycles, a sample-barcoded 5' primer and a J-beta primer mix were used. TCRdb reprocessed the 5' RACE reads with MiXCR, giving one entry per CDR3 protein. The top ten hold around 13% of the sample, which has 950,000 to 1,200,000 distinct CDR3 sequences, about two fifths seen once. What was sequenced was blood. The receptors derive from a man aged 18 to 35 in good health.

The chain's CDR3 is CASSFGHGNTEAFF. The CDR3 bases are TGTGCCAGCAGCTTTGGGCACGGGAACACTGAAGCTTTCTTT. The chain is built from TRBV7-2 and TRBJ1-1; D unresolved. The CDR3 runs to 14 residues. V lost 3 bases and J 1 base, leaving 9 bases between the germline ends. Germline-derived CDR1 and CDR2 are SGHTA and FQGNSA.

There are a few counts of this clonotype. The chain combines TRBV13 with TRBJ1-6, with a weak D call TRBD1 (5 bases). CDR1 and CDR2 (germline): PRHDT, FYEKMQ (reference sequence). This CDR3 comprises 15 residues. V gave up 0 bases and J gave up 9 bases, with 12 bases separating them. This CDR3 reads CASSLGQGKVSPLHF. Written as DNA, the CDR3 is TGTGCCAGCAGCTTAGGTCAGGGAAAAGTTTCACCCCTCCACTTT.

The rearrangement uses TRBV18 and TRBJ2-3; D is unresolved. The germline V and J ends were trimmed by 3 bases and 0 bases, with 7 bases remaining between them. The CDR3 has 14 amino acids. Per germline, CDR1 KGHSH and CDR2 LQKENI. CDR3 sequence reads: CASSPARSTDTQYF. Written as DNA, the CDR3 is TGTGCCAGCTCACCGGCCCGCAGCACAGATACGCAGTATTTT.

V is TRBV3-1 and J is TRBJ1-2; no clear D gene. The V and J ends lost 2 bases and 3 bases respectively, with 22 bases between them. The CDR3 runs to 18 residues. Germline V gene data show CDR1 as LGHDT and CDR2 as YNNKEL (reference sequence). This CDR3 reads CASSQRISRLRRDYGYTF. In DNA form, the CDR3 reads TGTGCCAGCAGCCAACGAATCTCTCGTCTTAGGCGGGACTATGGCTACACCTTC.

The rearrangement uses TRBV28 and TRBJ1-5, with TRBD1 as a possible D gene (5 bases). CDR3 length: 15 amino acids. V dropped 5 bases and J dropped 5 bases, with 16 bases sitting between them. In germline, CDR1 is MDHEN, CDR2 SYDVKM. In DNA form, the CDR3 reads TGTGCCAGCAGTCCCCAGGGCCGACGGGATCAGCCCCAGCATTTT. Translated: CASSPQGRRDQPQHF.

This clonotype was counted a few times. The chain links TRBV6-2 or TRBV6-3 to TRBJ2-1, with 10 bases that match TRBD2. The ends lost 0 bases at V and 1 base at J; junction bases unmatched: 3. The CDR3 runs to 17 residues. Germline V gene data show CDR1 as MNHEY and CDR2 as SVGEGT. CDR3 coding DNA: TGTGCCAGCAGTTACTCTGCTAGCGGGGGATCCTACAATGAGCAGTTCTTC. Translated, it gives CASSYSASGGSYNEQFF.

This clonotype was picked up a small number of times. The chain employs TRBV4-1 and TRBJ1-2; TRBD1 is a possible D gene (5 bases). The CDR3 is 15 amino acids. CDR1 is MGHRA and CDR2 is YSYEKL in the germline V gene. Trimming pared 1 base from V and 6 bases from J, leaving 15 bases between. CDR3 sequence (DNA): TGCGCCAGCAGCCAAGTAAAGGAGGCGGGGCATGGCTACACCTTC. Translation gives CASSQVKEAGHGYTF.

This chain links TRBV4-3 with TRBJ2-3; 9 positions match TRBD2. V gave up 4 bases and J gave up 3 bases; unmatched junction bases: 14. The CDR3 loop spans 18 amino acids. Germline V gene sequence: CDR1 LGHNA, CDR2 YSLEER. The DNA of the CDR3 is TGCGCCAGCAGCCGGGGTGTCGGCGGGGGGGCGATGACAGATACGCAGTATTTT. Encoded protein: CASSRGVGGGAMTDTQYF.

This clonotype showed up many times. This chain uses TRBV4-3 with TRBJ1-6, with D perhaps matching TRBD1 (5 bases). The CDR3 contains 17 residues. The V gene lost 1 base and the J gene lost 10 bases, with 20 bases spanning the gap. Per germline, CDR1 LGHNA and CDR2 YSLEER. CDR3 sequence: CASSQAYDSGIDSPLHF. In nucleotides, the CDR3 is TGCGCCAGCAGCCAAGCCTACGACAGCGGGATAGACTCACCCCTCCACTTT.

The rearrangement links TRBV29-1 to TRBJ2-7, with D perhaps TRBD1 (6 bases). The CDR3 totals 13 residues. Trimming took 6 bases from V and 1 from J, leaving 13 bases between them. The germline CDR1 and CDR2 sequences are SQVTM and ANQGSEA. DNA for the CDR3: TGCAGCGTAGAGGGACACTCGTCCTACGAGCAGTACTTC. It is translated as CSVEGHSSYEQYF.

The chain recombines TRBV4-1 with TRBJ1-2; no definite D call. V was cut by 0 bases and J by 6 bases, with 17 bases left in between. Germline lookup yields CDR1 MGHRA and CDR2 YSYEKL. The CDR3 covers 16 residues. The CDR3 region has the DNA TGCGCCAGCAGCCAAGAGTGGGCAGCGTTTAGTGATGGCTACACCTTC. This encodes CASSQEWAAFSDGYTF.

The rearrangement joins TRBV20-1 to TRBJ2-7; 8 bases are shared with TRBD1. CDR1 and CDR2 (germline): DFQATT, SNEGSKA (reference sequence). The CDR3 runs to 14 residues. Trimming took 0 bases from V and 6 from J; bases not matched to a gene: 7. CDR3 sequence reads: CSARDLDRAAEQYF. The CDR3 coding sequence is TGCAGTGCTAGAGATCTGGACAGGGCGGCCGAGCAGTACTTC.

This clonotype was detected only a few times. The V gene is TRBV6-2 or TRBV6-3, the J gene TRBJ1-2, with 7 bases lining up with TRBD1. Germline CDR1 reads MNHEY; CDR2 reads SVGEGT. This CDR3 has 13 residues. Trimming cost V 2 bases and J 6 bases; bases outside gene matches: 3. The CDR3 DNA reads TGTGCCAGCAGTTACCTGACAGGGAATGGCTACACCTTC. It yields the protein CASSYLTGNGYTF.

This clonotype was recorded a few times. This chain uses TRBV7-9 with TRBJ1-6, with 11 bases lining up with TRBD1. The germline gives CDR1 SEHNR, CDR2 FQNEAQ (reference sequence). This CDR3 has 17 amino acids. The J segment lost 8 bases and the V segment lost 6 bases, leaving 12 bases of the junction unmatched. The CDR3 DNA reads TGTGCCAGCAGGATCAATCCGGGACAGGGGGACGATTCACCCCTCCACTTT. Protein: CASRINPGQGDDSPLHF.

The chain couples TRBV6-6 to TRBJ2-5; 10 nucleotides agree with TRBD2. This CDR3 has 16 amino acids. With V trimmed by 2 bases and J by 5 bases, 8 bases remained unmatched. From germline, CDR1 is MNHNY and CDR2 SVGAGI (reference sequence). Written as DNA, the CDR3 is TGTGCCAGCAGTTACAGCCCAGCGGGGGGGATGGAGACCCAGTACTTC. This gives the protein CASSYSPAGGMETQYF.

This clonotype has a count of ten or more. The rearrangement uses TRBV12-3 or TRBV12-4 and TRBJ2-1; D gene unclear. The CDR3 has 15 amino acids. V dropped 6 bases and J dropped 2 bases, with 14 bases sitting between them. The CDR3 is CASSRAGRTYNEQFF. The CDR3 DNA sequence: TGTGCCAGCAGCCGTGCCGGCAGGACCTACAATGAGCAGTTCTTC.

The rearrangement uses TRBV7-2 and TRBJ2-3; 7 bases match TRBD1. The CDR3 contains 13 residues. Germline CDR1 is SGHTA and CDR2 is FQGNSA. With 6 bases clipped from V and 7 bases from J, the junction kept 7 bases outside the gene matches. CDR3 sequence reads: CASSPGTANTQYF. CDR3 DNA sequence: TGTGCCAGCAGTCCAGGGACAGCAAATACGCAGTATTTT.

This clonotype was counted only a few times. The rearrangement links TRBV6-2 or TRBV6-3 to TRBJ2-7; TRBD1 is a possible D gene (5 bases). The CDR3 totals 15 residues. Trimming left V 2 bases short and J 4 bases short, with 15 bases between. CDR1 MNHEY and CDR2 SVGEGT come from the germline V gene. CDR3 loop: CASSYLRQLRYEQYF. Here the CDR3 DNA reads TGTGCCAGCAGTTACCTAAGACAGTTAAGATACGAGCAGTACTTC.

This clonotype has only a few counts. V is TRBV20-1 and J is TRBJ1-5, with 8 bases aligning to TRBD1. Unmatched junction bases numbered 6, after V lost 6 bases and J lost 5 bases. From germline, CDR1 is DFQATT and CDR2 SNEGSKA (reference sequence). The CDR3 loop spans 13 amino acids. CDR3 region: CSASTGEYQPQHF. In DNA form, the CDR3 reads TGCAGTGCATCGACAGGGGAATATCAGCCCCAGCATTTT.

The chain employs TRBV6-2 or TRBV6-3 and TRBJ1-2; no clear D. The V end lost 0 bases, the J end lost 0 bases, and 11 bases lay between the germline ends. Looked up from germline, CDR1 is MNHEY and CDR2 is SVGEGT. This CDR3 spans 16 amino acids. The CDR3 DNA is TGTGCCAGCAGTTACTCGACTGGCAGCTCTAACTATGGCTACACCTTC. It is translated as CASSYSTGSSNYGYTF.

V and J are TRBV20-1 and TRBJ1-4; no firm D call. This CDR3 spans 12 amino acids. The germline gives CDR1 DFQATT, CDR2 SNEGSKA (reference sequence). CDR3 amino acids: CSLVGVNEKLFF. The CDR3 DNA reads TGCAGCCTTGTCGGGGTGAATGAAAAACTGTTTTTT.

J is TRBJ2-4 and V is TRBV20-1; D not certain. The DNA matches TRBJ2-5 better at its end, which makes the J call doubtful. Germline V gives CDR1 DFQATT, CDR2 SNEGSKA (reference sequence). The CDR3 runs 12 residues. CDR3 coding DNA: TGCAGTGCTAGAGTCCCTTTGGAGACCCAGTACTTC. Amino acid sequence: CSARVPLETQYF.

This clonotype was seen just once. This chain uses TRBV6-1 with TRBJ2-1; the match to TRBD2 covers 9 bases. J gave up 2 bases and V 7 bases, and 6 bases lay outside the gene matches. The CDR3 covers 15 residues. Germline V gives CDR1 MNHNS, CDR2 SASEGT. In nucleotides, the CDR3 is TGTGCCAGCAACCAGCGGGGGGTCGCCTACAATGAGCAGTTCTTC. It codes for CASNQRGVAYNEQFF.

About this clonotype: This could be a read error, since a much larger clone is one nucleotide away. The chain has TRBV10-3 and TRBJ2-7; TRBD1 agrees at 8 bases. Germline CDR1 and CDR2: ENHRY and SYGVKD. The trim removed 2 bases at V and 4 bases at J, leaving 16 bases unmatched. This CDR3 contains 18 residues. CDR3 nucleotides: TGTGCCATCAGTGAGGCTCAGACAGGGGCTGAATTCCCTTACGAGCAGTACTTC. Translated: CAISEAQTGAEFPYEQYF.